This paragraph covers one TCR beta chain sequence. No antigen is known for it. No quality values exist for individual bases; no much larger clone is one base distant. This record comes from a study of T cell repertoires in cytomegalovirus infection (dated by TCRdb to about 2019). Notes on the research overall: The HLA type of each donor mattered for the analysis, because public TCR beta signatures pointed to carriage of CMV infection along with the matching HLA type. What the research found in general, with its limitations: The ex vivo response was dominated by HLA-C-restricted CMV-specific TCR beta clonotypes, which also provided the single most frequent clonotype in two of eight donors. In both this cohort and an independent cohort of a few hundred donors, the cumulative frequency of public TCR beta family members distinguished carriers of CMV infection plus the relevant HLA type.

The CDR3 contains 14 residues, cysteine and phenylalanine counted. Only the CDR3 region is kept as DNA, spanning 42 bases read in frame from base 1. Trimmed from V: 5 bases; trimmed from J: 7 bases; junction bases lacking a gene match: 11. CDR1 and CDR2 are read off the germline V gene (reference sequence) as SEHNR and FQNEAQ. The sequencer was an Illumina HiSeq 1500. The public sequencing data were trimmed at Q25 with fastp and processed into clonotypes with MiXCR by TCRdb, which kept only in-frame beta chains. CDR3 protein sequences are deduplicated, and each keeps its most common genes and DNA. The sample table records some 680,000 distinct CDR3 sequences; roughly a third of these occur just once. Clones ranked in the top ten supply around 2.6% of the sample.

What was sequenced was PBMCs. The clonotype was recovered from a human donor in good health (CMV status not recorded). Some clones in this sample may be carry-over from other donors' samples. The rearranged chain carries TRBV7-9 and TRBJ2-7, with 7 bases in between that match TRBD2. The DNA sequence reads TGTGCCAGCAGCAACGGCGGGGGACTGGGGGAGCAGTACTTC. Translation gives CASSNGGGLGEQYF.